The entry below gives a single T cell receptor beta chain sequence along with its context. This record comes from a study of shared clonotypes between healthy human individuals. Assay used: immunoSEQ multiplex PCR; TCRdb lists only in-frame clones, some missing. The repertoire holds some 630,000 clones, with about two thirds as singletons. The CDR3 totals 15 residues. V trimming: 8 bases; J trimming: 6 bases; junction bases outside the gene matches: 11. In germline, CDR1 is MDHEN, CDR2 SYDVKM. Source material: memory CD4+ T cells sorted from blood. Stated subset: CD45RA-negative fraction. V is TRBV28 and J is TRBJ1-5; TRBD1 matches at 9 bases. This clonotype was obtained from a woman aged 30 to 39 in good health. Written as DNA, the CDR3 is TGTGCCAGCTGTCGAAGGGGACAGGGTACTCAGCCCCAGCATTTT. Protein: CASCRRGQGTQPQHF.